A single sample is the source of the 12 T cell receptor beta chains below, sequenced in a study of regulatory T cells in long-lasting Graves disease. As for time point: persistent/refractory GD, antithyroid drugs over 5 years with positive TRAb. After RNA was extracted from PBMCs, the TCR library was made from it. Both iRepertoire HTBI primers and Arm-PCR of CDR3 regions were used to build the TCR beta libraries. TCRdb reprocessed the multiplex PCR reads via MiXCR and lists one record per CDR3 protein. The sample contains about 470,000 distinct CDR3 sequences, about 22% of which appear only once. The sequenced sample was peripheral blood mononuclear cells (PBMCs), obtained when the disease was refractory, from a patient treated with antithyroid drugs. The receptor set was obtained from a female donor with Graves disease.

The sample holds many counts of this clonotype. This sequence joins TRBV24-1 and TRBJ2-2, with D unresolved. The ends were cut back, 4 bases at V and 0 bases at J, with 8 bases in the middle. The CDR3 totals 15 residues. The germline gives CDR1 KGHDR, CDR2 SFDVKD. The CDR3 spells CATSDPRTNTGELFF. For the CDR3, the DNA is TGTGCCACCAGTGACCCTAGAACGAACACCGGGGAGCTGTTTTTT.

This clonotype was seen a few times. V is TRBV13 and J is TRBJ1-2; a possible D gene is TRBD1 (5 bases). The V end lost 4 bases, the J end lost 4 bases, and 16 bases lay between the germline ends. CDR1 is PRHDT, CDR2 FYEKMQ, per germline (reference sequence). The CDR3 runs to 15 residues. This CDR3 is CASSSAAGPGYGYTF. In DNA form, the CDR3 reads TGTGCCAGCAGCTCTGCGGCGGGACCGGGCTATGGCTACACCTTC.

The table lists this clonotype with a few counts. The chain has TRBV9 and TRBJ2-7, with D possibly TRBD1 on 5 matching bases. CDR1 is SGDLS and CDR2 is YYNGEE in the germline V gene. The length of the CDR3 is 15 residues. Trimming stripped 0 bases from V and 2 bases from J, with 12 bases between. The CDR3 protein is CASSVGAGQAYEQYF. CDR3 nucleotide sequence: TGTGCCAGCAGCGTAGGGGCAGGGCAAGCCTACGAGCAGTACTTC. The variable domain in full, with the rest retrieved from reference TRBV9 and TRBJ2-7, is DSGVTQTPKHLITATGQRVTLRCSPRSGDLSVYWYQQSLDQGLQFLIQYYNGEERAKGNILERFSAQQFPDLHSELNLSSLELGDSALYFCASSVGAGQAYEQYFGPGTRLTVT.

CDR3 sequence: CASTGFGYNEQFF. The CDR3 DNA is TGTGCCAGCACCGGGTTTGGATACAATGAGCAGTTCTTC. V gene TRBV13 combines with J gene TRBJ2-1, with no clear D. The CDR3 has 13 residues. The germline V gene has CDR1 PRHDT and CDR2 FYEKMQ (reference sequence). V lost 7 bases, J lost 4 bases, and 11 bases lay in between.

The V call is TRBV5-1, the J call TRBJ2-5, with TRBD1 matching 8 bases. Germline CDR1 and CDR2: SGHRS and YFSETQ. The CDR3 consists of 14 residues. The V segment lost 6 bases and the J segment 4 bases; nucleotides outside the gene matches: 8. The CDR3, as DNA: TGCGCCAGCACAGCGCCAGGGGGCAGAGAGACCCAGTACTTC. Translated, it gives CASTAPGGRETQYF. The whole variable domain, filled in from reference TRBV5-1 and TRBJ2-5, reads KAGVTQTPRYLIKTRGQQVTLSCSPISGHRSVSWYQQTPGQGLQFLFEYFSETQRNKGNFPGRFSGRQFSNSRSEMNVSTLELGDSALYLCASTAPGGRETQYFGPGTRLLVL.

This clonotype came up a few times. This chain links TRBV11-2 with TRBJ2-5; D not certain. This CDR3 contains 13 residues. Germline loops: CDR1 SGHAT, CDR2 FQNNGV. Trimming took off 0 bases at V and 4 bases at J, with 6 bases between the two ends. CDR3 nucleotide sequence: TGTGCCAGCAGCTTAGAGCCCGCAGAGACCCAGTACTTC. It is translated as CASSLEPAETQYF.

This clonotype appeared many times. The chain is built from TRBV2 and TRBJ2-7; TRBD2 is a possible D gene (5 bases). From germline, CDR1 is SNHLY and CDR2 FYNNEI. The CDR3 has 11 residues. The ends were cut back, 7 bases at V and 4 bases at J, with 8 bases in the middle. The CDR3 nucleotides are TGTGCCAGCATGGGCGGGTACGAGCAGTACTTC. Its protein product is CASMGGYEQYF.

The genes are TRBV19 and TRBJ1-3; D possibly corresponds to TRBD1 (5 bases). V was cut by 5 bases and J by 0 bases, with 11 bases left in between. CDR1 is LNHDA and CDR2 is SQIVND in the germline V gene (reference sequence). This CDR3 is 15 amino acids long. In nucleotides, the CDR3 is TGTGCCAGTAGTGCGGGACCTGCCTCTGGAAACACCATATATTTT. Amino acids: CASSAGPASGNTIYF.

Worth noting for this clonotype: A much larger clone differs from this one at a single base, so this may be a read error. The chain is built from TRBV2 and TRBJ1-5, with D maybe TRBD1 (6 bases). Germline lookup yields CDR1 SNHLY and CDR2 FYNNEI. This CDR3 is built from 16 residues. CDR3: CASRGQGGFINQLQHF. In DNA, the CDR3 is TGTGCCAGCCGTGGACAAGGGGGTTTTATCAATCAGCTCCAGCATTTT.

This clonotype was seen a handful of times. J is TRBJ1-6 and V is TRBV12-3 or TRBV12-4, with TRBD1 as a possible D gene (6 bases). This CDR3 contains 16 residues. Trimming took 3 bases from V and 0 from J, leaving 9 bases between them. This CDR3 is CASSFRGFSYNSPLHF. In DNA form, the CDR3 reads TGTGCCAGCAGTTTTAGGGGGTTCTCCTATAATTCACCCCTCCACTTT.

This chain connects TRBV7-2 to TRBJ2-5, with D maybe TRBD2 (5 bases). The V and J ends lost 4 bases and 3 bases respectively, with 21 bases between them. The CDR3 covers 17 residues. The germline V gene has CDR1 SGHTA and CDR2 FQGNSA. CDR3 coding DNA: TGTGCCAGCAGCTCTAACACCTTGGACTCCAAGGAAGAGACCCAGTACTTC. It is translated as CASSSNTLDSKEETQYF.

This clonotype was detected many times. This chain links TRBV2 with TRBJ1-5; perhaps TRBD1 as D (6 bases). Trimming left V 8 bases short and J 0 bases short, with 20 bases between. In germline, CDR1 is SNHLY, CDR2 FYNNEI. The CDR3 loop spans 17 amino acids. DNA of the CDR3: TGTGCCAGCGGCGGGGGGGCCGGGGGAGATAGCAATCAGCCCCAGCATTTT. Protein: CASGGGAGGDSNQPQHF.